This TCR beta chain was captured by sequencing in a study of cytotoxic CD8 clonotypes in ibrutinib-treated CLL. Study background: Overall, roughly 25 responses were partial and 2 complete; following median roughly six years, roughly 15 patients stayed remitted and about twelve progressed. Sequencing produced an average of 255,043 productive templates and roughly 89,000 productive rearrangements per sample.

Study observations and caveats: Samples from sustained-remission and progressing patients were taken at different times. The study found public clonotypes uncommon, contracting or stable on treatment.

Points on this clone: What it binds is unknown.

Assay: immunoSEQ multiplex PCR; the TCRdb copy retains only in-frame clones and omits some. The sample lists some 200,000 clones, about four fifths occurring once. J lost 8 bases, V lost 6 bases, and 6 bases had no gene match. Germline V gives CDR1 SGHAT, CDR2 FQNNGV. The CDR3 spans 12 residues. The receptor was derived from a human donor with chronic lymphocytic leukemia. The sequenced sample was PBMCs, obtained after 12 months of ibrutinib treatment. The rearrangement joins TRBV11-2 to TRBJ1-2, with 7 bases aligning to TRBD1. The CDR3 is CASRDEGGGYTF. CDR3 sequence (DNA): TGTGCCAGCAGAGATGAAGGGGGCGGCTACACCTTC.